A selection of T cell receptor beta chains follows, all from one sample in a study of blood T cells in healthy people across ages. Each CDR3 protein is one row after TCRdb ran MiXCR on the 5' RACE reads. The table shows about 1.7 million distinct CDR3 sequences, with 25% to 30% occurring only once. Sample: blood. The receptors were gathered from a woman aged 25 to 39 in good health. The CDR3 runs from the conserved cysteine through the conserved F or W. Each record gives: J gene, V gene, D gene, clone size, CDR3 protein, CDR3 DNA. The D gene is left open where the match is weak. Not every row has a clone size; where given, it reads once, few, many or a size class.

TRBJ2-3	TRBV28	NA	few	CASRGRLSTDTQYF	TGTGCCAGCAGGGGCCGACTAAGCACAGATACGCAGTATTTT
TRBJ1-2	TRBV10-3	NA	NA	CAISGQGRFYGYTF	TGTGCCATCAGTGGGCAGGGGCGATTCTATGGCTACACCTTC
TRBJ2-5	TRBV29-1	NA	few	CSVTGRRDQETQYF	TGCAGCGTTACAGGGAGGAGGGACCAAGAGACCCAGTACTTC
TRBJ2-1	TRBV6-5	NA	few	CASSLRSDFYEQFF	TGTGCCAGCAGTTTGCGAAGTGACTTTTACGAGCAGTTCTTC
TRBJ1-5	TRBV15	NA	once	CATSRGGGGNQPQHF	TGTGCCACCAGCAGAGGGGGAGGGGGCAATCAGCCCCAGCATTTT
TRBJ2-1	TRBV2	TRBD2	few	CASSDWREGEQFF	TGTGCCAGCAGTGACTGGCGGGAGGGTGAGCAGTTCTTC
TRBJ1-2	TRBV30	NA	few	CAWSVQGGGYTF	TGTGCCTGGAGTGTCCAGGGCGGTGGCTACACCTTC
TRBJ1-2	TRBV5-4	NA	NA	CASSLVGALGYTF	TGTGCCAGCAGCTTGGTAGGGGCCCTGGGCTACACCTTC
TRBJ1-4	TRBV30	NA	NA	CAWSPQGEKLFF	TGTGCCTGGAGTCCCCAGGGGGAAAAACTGTTTTTT
TRBJ2-1	TRBV29-1	NA	NA	CSLRTAYNEQFF	TGCAGCCTGAGGACAGCCTACAATGAGCAGTTCTTC
TRBJ1-2	TRBV30	NA	NA	CAWSVGAVYGYTF	TGTGCCTGGAGTGTTGGGGCTGTCTATGGCTACACCTTC
TRBJ2-5	TRBV3-1	NA	NA	CASSQEGRDLAETQYF	TGTGCCAGCAGCCAAGAGGGCCGTGACCTAGCGGAGACCCAGTACTTC
TRBJ1-2	TRBV4-3	NA	few	CASSQERLAPYGYTF	TGCGCCAGCAGCCAAGAGCGTTTGGCTCCCTATGGCTACACCTTC
TRBJ1-5	TRBV20-1	TRBD1	NA	CSANSGGFGNQPQHF	TGCAGTGCTAACTCAGGGGGATTCGGCAATCAGCCCCAGCATTTT
TRBJ2-3	TRBV6-6	NA	few	CASSHGSATDTQYF	TGTGCCAGCAGCCACGGTAGTGCCACAGATACGCAGTATTTT
TRBJ2-1	TRBV20-1	NA	once	CSARFPALNEQFF	TGCAGTGCTAGATTCCCTGCGCTCAATGAGCAGTTCTTC
TRBJ1-5	TRBV25-1	NA	few	CASSETGFNQPQHF	TGTGCCAGCAGTGAAACTGGGTTCAATCAGCCCCAGCATTTT
TRBJ2-1	TRBV12-3/TRBV12-4	TRBD2	few	CASTPGTSDNEQFF	TGTGCCAGCACTCCCGGGACTAGCGACAATGAGCAGTTCTTC
TRBJ1-1	TRBV29-1	NA	NA	CSTSGHERPQAFF	TGCAGCACCTCCGGTCACGAGCGACCCCAAGCTTTCTTT